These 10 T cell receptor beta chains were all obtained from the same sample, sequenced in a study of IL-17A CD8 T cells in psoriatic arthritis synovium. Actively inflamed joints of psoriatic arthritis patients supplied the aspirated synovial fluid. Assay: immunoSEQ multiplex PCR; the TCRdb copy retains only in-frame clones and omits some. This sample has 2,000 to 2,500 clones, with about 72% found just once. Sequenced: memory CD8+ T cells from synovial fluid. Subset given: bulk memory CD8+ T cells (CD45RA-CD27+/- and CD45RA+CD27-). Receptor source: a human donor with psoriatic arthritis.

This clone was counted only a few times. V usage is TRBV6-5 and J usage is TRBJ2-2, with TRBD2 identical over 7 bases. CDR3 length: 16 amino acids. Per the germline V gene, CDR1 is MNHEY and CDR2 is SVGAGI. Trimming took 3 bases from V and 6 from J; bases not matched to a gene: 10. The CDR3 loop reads CASSYGRDFASGELFF. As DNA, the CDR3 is TGTGCCAGCAGTTATGGGAGGGACTTCGCATCCGGGGAGCTGTTTTTT.

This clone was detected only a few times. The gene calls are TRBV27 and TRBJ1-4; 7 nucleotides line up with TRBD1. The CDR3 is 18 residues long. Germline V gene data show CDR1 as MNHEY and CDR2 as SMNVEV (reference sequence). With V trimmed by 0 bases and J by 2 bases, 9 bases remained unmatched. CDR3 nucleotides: TGTGCCAGCAGTTTATCCCCAGGGGGGGTTTCCACTAATGAAAAACTGTTTTTT. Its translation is CASSLSPGGVSTNEKLFF.

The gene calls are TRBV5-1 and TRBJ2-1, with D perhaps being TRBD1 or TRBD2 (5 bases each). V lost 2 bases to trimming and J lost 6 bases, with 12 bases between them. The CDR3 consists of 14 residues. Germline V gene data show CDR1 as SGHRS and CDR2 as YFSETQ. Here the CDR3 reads CASSFQGPGNEQFF. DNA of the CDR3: TGCGCCAGCAGCTTTCAGGGACCAGGCAATGAGCAGTTCTTC.

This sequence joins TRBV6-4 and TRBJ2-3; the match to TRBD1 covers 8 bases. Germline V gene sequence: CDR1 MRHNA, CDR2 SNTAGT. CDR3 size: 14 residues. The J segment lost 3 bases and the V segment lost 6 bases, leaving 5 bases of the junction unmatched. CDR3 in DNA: TGTGCCAGCAGCCTGACAGGGGATACAGATACGCAGTATTTT. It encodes CASSLTGDTDTQYF.

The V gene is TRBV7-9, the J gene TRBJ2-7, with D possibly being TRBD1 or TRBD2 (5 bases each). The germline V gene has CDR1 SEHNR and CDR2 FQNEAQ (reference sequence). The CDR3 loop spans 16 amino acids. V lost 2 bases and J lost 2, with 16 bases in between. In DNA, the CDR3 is TGTGCCAGCAGCTTAATCCTAGCAGGGCCCCCCTACGAGCAGTACTTC. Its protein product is CASSLILAGPPYEQYF. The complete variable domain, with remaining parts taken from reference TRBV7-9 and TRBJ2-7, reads DTGVSQNPRHKITKRGQNVTFRCDPISEHNRLYWYRQTLGQGPEFLTYFQNEAQLEKSRLLSDRFSAERPKGSFSTLEIQRTEQGDSAMYLCASSLILAGPPYEQYFGPGTRLTVT.

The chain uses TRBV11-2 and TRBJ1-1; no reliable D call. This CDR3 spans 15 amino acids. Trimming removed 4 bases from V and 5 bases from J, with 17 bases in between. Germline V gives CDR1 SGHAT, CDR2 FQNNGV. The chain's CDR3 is CASSSHRAGGTEAFF. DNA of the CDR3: TGTGCCAGCAGCTCCCACCGGGCAGGCGGGACTGAAGCTTTCTTT.

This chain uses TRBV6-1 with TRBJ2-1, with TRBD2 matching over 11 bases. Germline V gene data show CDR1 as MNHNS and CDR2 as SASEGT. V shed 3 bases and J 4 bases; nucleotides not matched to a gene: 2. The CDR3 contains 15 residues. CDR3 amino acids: CASSDLAGGYNEQFF. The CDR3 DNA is TGTGCCAGCAGTGATTTAGCGGGAGGGTACAATGAGCAGTTCTTC.

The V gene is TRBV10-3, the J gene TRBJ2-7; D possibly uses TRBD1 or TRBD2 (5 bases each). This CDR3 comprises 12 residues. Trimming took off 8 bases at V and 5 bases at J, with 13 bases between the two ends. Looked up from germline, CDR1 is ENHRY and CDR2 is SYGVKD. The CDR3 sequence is CAIGGRPHEQYF. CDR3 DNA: TGTGCCATCGGGGGACGGCCGCACGAGCAGTACTTC.

The CDR3 DNA reads as TGCGCCAGCAGGCAGGGACAGGGGGTCGACGAGCAGTACTTC. Protein sequence: CASRQGQGVDEQYF. This chain connects TRBV5-1 to TRBJ2-7; 11 bases are a match to TRBD1. This CDR3 region has 14 residues. V lost 5 bases and J lost 5; bases outside the gene matches: 6. Germline V gives CDR1 SGHRS, CDR2 YFSETQ. Looking up the rest from reference TRBV5-1 and TRBJ2-7 gives the full variable domain: KAGVTQTPRYLIKTRGQQVTLSCSPISGHRSVSWYQQTPGQGLQFLFEYFSETQRNKGNFPGRFSGRQFSNSRSEMNVSTLELGDSALYLCASRQGQGVDEQYFGPGTRLTVT.

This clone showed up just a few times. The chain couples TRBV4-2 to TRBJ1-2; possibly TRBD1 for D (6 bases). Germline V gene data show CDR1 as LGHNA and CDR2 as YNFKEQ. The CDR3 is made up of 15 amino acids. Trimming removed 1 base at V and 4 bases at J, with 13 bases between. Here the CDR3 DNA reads TGTGCCAGCAGCCAAGGGGGGGGGCACGGCTATGGCTACACCTTC. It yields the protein CASSQGGGHGYGYTF.